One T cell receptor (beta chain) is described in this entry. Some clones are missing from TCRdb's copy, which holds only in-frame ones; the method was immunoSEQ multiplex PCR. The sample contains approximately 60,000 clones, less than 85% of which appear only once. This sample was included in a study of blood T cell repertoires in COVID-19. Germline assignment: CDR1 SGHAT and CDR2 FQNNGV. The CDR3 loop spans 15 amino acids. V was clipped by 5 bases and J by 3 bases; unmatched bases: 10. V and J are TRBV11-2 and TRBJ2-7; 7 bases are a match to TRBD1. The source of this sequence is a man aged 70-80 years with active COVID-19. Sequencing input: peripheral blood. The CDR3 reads CASSGNRGILYEQYF. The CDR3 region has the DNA TGTGCCAGCAGCGGTAACAGGGGCATCCTCTACGAGCAGTACTTC.